One sample yielded the 2 T cell receptor beta chains listed below, sequenced in a study of blood T cells in healthy people across ages. Primed by a sample-barcoded 5' primer and a J-beta primer mix, a second PCR proceeded for about 6 to 11 cycles. TCRdb processed the 5' RACE reads anew with MiXCR; each CDR3 protein has one entry. The sample includes 650,000 to 700,000 distinct CDR3 sequences, under 65% seen only once; the top ten take 13%. The sequencing input was blood. The receptors shown here come from a woman older than 75 in good health.

This clonotype has at least ten counts. The CDR3, as DNA: TGCAGTGCGGCGGGGGGCCACACAGATACGCAGTATTTT. This translates into CSAAGGHTDTQYF. The J gene is TRBJ2-3, the V gene TRBV20-1, with 8 bases aligning to TRBD2. CDR3 size: 13 residues. Germline loops: CDR1 DFQATT, CDR2 SNEGSKA (reference sequence). J was trimmed by 2 bases and V by 6 bases; bases with no gene match: 4.

This clonotype was seen a few times. V and J are TRBV20-1 and TRBJ2-1; TRBD1 aligns across 10 bases. Germline values: CDR1 DFQATT, CDR2 SNEGSKA (reference sequence). The J segment lost 7 bases and the V segment lost 6 bases, leaving 9 bases of the junction unmatched. The CDR3 sequence is 14 residues long. The CDR3 here is CSATRRTGGNEQFF. In DNA, the CDR3 is TGCAGTGCCACCCGACGGACAGGGGGTAATGAGCAGTTCTTC.